This T cell receptor (beta chain) stems from a study of blood T cell repertoires in COVID-19. In the authors' workflow: Nucleated cell counts were estimated from reference gene primer amplification. Profiling relied on immunoSEQ multiplex PCR, and the TCRdb table lists in-frame clones only, not all of them. V, J and clone size reflect that table, while D and trimming were determined from the DNA. The sample lists about 49,000 clones, around 81% seen once, with approximately 20% in the top ten. Seattle-derived patients entered the study during active infection and were followed longitudinally. There are 16 residues in the CDR3. The V gene's germline CDR1 is SEHNR and CDR2 FQNEAQ (reference sequence). After removal of 6 bases from V and 0 bases from J, the junction contained 11 bases not matched to a gene.

The sample was peripheral blood. The clonotype originates from a woman older than 75 with COVID-19, enrolled during active disease. The V call is TRBV7-9, the J call TRBJ2-7; TRBD1 aligns across 7 bases. The CDR3 protein is CASSFGRTGLSYEQYF. The CDR3 nucleotides read TGTGCCAGCAGTTTCGGCAGGACAGGCCTCTCCTACGAGCAGTACTTC.